The text below deals with one T cell receptor (beta chain). The specificity of this receptor is unknown. The input lacks base qualities; no much larger clone sits a single base away. This entry is derived from a study of type 1 regulatory T cells (dated by TCRdb to about 2021). Regarding the complete study: The study characterized an in vitro protocol that generated a Tr1-enriched, alloantigen-specific CD4 T cell product named T-allo10. T-allo10 was under clinical evaluation in patients with hematological malignancies receiving allogeneic hematopoietic stem cell transplantation.

Sequencing was performed on an Illumina MiSeq. Clones were called with MiXCR by TCRdb after fastp trimmed the public reads at Q25, and only in-frame beta chains were retained. Rows merge per CDR3 protein into single entries with the most common DNA and genes. The sample table shows approximately 72,000 distinct CDR3 sequences, and 63% are seen once. 7.6% of the sample goes to the ten largest clones. CDR1 and CDR2 are read off the germline V gene as KGHSH and LQKENI. The cysteine opens and the phenylalanine closes a CDR3 of 14 amino acids. This entry keeps only the CDR3 DNA: 42 bases, framed from base 1. Clipping removes 3 bases from V and 1 base from J, with 3 as the unmatched junction base count. Specificity for host alloantigens, anergy, and the capacity for alloantigen-specific suppression were described as properties of donor-derived T-allo10 cells.

The TCR originated in a human donor in good health. The rearrangement combines TRBV18 with TRBJ2-7, with 7 bases in between that match TRBD1. The sample comprised cultured T cells, either the whole culture or a sorted T cell fraction (not recorded which). Per the publication, the cell subset or site label means: Tr1-enriched cell product generated in vitro against host alloantigens. DNA sequence: TGTGCCAGCTCACCCAACAGGGGTTCCTACGAGCAGTACTTC. This sequence encodes CASSPNRGSYEQYF.